This T cell receptor (beta chain) stems from a study of blood T cell repertoires in COVID-19. Overall study context: Italy, Spain and the United States were the sources of the convalescent and acute COVID-19 samples. T cells, B-cell-depleted T cells, or PBMCs supplied cDNA or gDNA.

Trimming removed 0 bases from V and 3 bases from J, with 12 bases in between. The CDR3 totals 16 residues. The germline V gene encodes CDR1 SGDLS and CDR2 YYNGEE. Authors' processing steps: Reference gene primers were amplified, and this amplification served to estimate nucleated cell counts. The method was immunoSEQ multiplex PCR; TCRdb's version includes in-frame clones alone and lacks a portion of them. D and trimming were read from the DNA, whereas the V and J calls and clone size are those reported in that table. The sample lists 85,000 to 120,000 clones; 71% were seen once. The sequence was collected from a human donor with acute or convalescent COVID-19. The donor label of this sample is uncertain. The sample consisted of peripheral blood. The chain employs TRBV9 and TRBJ2-2; possibly TRBD2 for D (6 bases). The CDR3 nucleotides read TGTGCCAGCAGCGTAGCTTCCGGGGGATACACCGGGGAGCTGTTTTTT. It yields the protein CASSVASGGYTGELFF.